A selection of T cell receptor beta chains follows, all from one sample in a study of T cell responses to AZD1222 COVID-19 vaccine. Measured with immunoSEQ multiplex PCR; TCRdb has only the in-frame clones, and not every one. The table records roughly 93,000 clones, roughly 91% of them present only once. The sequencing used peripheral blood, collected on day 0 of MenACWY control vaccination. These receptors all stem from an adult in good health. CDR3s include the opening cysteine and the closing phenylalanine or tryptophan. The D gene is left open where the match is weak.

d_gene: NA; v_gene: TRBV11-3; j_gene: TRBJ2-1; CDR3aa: CASSLDGGTYNEQFF; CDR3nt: TGTGCCAGCAGCTTAGATGGGGGGACCTACAATGAGCAGTTCTTC
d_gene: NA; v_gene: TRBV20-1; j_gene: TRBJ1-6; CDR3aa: CSARDILLHF; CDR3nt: TGCAGTGCTAGGGACATACTCCTCCACTTT
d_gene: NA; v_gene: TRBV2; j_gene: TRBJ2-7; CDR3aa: CASSALGESSYEQYF; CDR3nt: TGTGCCAGCAGTGCGCTTGGGGAAAGCTCCTACGAGCAGTACTTC
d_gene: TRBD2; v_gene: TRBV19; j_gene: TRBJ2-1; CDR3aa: CASNLRGLAGVLIF; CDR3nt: TGTGCCAGTAACCTCAGGGGGCTAGCGGGGGTCCTTATCTTC
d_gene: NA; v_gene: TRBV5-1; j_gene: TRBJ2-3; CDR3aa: CASSLGHTDTQYF; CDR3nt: TGCGCCAGCAGCCTGGGACATACAGATACGCAGTATTTT
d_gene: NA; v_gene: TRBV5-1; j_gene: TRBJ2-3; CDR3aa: CASSMGLTGGDTQYF; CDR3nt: TGCGCCAGCAGCATGGGACTTACCGGAGGAGATACGCAGTATTTT
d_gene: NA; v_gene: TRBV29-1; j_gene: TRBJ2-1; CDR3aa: CSANNPGRNNEQFF; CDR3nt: TGCAGCGCAAACAATCCGGGACGGAACAATGAGCAGTTCTTC
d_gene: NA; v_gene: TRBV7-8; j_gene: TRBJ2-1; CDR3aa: CASSLDQEQFF; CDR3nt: TGTGCCAGCAGCTTAGACCAGGAGCAGTTCTTC
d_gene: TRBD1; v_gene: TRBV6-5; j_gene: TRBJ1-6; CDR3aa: CASHRDSNSPLHF; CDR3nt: TGTGCCAGCCACCGGGACAGCAATTCACCCCTCCACTTT
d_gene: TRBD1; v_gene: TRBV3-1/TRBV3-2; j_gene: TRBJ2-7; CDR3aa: CASSQVKGQGSYEQYF; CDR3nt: TGTGCCAGCAGCCAAGTTAAAGGACAGGGCTCCTACGAGCAGTACTTC
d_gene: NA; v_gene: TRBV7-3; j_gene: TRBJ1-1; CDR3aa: CASSPQGGGTEAFF; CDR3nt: TGTGCCAGCAGCCCCCAAGGGGGGGGTACTGAAGCTTTCTTT
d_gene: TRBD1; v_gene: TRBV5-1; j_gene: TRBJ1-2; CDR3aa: CASSLGQGLGNYGYTF; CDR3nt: TGCGCCAGCAGCTTGGGACAGGGGCTGGGTAACTATGGCTACACCTTC
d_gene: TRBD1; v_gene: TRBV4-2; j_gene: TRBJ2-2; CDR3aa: CASSHTEQGTGELFF; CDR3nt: TGTGCCAGCAGCCACACCGAACAGGGGACCGGGGAGCTGTTTTTT
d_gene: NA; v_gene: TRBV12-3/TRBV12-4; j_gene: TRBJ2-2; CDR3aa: CASSFSGELFF; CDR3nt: TGTGCCAGCAGTTTTTCCGGGGAGCTGTTTTTT
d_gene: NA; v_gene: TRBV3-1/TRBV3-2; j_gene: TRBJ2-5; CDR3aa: CASSQDTVRLGTQYF; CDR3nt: TGTGCCAGCAGCCAAGATACCGTGCGTCTGGGGACCCAGTACTTC
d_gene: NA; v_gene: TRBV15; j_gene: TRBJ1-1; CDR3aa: CATSREKGPNTEAFF; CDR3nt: TGTGCCACCAGCAGAGAGAAGGGACCGAACACTGAAGCTTTCTTT
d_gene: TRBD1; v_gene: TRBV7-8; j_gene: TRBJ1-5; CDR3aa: CASSAGQGHQPQHF; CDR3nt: TGTGCCAGCAGCGCTGGACAGGGGCATCAGCCCCAGCATTTT